This T cell receptor (beta chain) was sequenced in a study of long-term antiretroviral therapy in people with HIV. Germline assignment: CDR1 GTSNPN and CDR2 SVGIG (reference sequence). The germline V and J ends were trimmed by 2 bases and 9 bases, with 10 bases remaining between them. This CDR3 region has 11 residues. Study results and limitations: Transplant-donor-level diversity was not reached after ART, though diversity increased.

At the survey level, the v3.0 immunoSEQ assay was run. TCRdb's copy holds only in-frame clones and misses some; the assay was immunoSEQ multiplex PCR. The sample yields tens of thousands of clones, 75% to 85% seen once. As for this clone: Its antigen is currently unknown.

J is TRBJ2-5 and V is TRBV30; D is undetermined. This receptor was identified in a man aged 18 to 29 with HIV. The input for sequencing was unsorted PBMCs, taken 0.1 years before starting antiretroviral therapy. Written as DNA, the CDR3 is TGTGCCTGGAGTTTAAACGCGGCCCAGTACTTC. Protein product: CAWSLNAAQYF.